A selection of T cell receptor beta chains follows, all from one sample in a study of T cell responses to AZD1222 COVID-19 vaccine. Generated by immunoSEQ multiplex PCR, the TCRdb table keeps only in-frame clones and is missing some. Of roughly 130,000 clones detected, around 90% appear once; the ten largest clones hold just over 5.5%. The sample in question was peripheral blood, obtained on day 0 of AZD1222 vaccination. Source of these receptors: an adult in good health. Both conserved end residues are part of each CDR3. A D gene is named only where the DNA matches it firmly. Only part of the rows carry a size: once, few, many, or a class if the clone is expanded.

d_gene | abundance | j_gene | v_gene | CDR3nt | CDR3aa
TRBD2 | few | TRBJ2-2 | TRBV9 | TGTGCCAGCAGCGTAGGCGGGACTAACAACGGGGAGCTGTTTTTT | CASSVGGTNNGELFF
- | - | TRBJ1-2 | TRBV27 | TGTGCCAGCAGTTTATCGGCCACCTATGGCTACACCTTC | CASSLSATYGYTF
- | - | TRBJ1-2 | TRBV6-1 | TGTGCCAGCAGTGAAAATTCCTATGGCTACACCTTC | CASSENSYGYTF
TRBD1 | - | TRBJ2-1 | TRBV9 | TGTGCCAGCAACGAGGGGGCAGGGGACAGCTCCTACAATGAGCAGTTCTTC | CASNEGAGDSSYNEQFF
TRBD1 | - | TRBJ1-2 | TRBV11-2 | TGTGCCAGCAGCTTTCCGTCAGGGGGGGTTACGAAAAACTATGGCTACACCTTC | CASSFPSGGVTKNYGYTF
- | - | TRBJ2-7 | TRBV19 | TGTGCCAGTAGTCCAGCGACTACCTACGAGCAGTACTTC | CASSPATTYEQYF
TRBD1 | - | TRBJ1-1 | TRBV18 | TGTGCCAGCTCACTCGGGACAGGGGCGATGAACACTGAAGCTTTCTTT | CASSLGTGAMNTEAFF
TRBD2 | - | TRBJ2-1 | TRBV7-3 | TGTGCCAGCAGCTTAGGAGGACTAGCGGGAGGTTCCTACAATGAGCAGTTCTTC | CASSLGGLAGGSYNEQFF
TRBD2 | - | TRBJ2-2 | TRBV4-3 | TGCGCCAGCAGCCAAGGGACTAGCGAAGCCGCCGGGGAGCTGTTTTTT | CASSQGTSEAAGELFF
TRBD2 | - | TRBJ2-3 | TRBV11-2 | TGTGCCAGCAGCGGAGCGGGAGGGACAGATACGCAGTATTTT | CASSGAGGTDTQYF
TRBD1 | - | TRBJ2-7 | TRBV7-9 | TGTGCCAGCAGCTTCCGGACAGGAGCCTACGAGCAGTACTTC | CASSFRTGAYEQYF
- | - | TRBJ1-4 | TRBV18 | TGTGCCAGCTCCCCCGGGCCTGAAAAACTGTTTTTT | CASSPGPEKLFF
- | - | TRBJ2-3 | TRBV5-4 | TGTGCCAGCAGCTTTGGAGCTCCCACAGATACGCAGTATTTT | CASSFGAPTDTQYF
- | - | TRBJ2-7 | TRBV7-3 | TGTGCCAGCAGCTTGGACTGGAAGGACGAGCAGTACTTC | CASSLDWKDEQYF
- | - | TRBJ2-1 | TRBV4-1 | TGCGCCAGCAGCCAAGATTACTACAATGAGCAGTTCTTC | CASSQDYYNEQFF
TRBD1 | - | TRBJ2-6 | TRBV11-3 | TGTGCCAGCAGCTTAGATCTCTGGGACAGGGGAGCTGGGGCCAACGTCCTGACTTTC | CASSLDLWDRGAGANVLTF
TRBD1 | - | TRBJ2-3 | TRBV19 | TGTGCCAGTAGTATGACGGACAGGGAAGCAGATACGCAGTATTTT | CASSMTDREADTQYF
- | few | TRBJ2-1 | TRBV20-1 | TGCAGTGCTGGGCCTCTGAATGAGCAGTTCTTC | CSAGPLNEQFF
TRBD1 | - | TRBJ1-5 | TRBV19 | TGTGCCAGTAGTAGAACAGGGGACCGGGATCAGCCCCAGCATTTT | CASSRTGDRDQPQHF
- | - | TRBJ1-4 | TRBV6-5 | TGTGCCAGCAGTTTGGAGGGGTTCGTGGCTAATGAAAAACTGTTTTTT | CASSLEGFVANEKLFF
- | - | TRBJ2-1 | TRBV7-6 | TGTGCCAGCAGCGTTAGCGGACTTTTGAATGAGCAGTTCTTC | CASSVSGLLNEQFF